Each of the 22 T cell receptor beta chains below was sequenced from the same sample in a study of T cell responses to AZD1222 COVID-19 vaccine. Data came from immunoSEQ multiplex PCR; TCRdb stores just in-frame clones and leaves some out. The sample holds tens of thousands of clones; around 89% are singletons and the top ten take 5.3%. The material was peripheral blood, obtained 28 days after the second AZD1222 dose. Every receptor here comes from an adult who received the AZD1222 COVID-19 vaccine.

The CDR3 here is CASSLSPGHLNEKLFF. CDR3 DNA: TGCGCCAGCAGCTTATCTCCCGGACACCTCAATGAAAAACTGTTTTTT. The J gene is TRBJ1-4, the V gene TRBV5-1; perhaps TRBD1 as D (5 bases). Germline loops: CDR1 SGHRS, CDR2 YFSETQ. V lost 2 bases, J lost 5 bases, and 16 bases lay in between. CDR3 length: 16 residues. Together with reference TRBV5-1 and TRBJ1-4, the CDR3 gives the full variable domain: KAGVTQTPRYLIKTRGQQVTLSCSPISGHRSVSWYQQTPGQGLQFLFEYFSETQRNKGNFPGRFSGRQFSNSRSEMNVSTLELGDSALYLCASSLSPGHLNEKLFFGSGTQLSVL.

This clone is large by share. The J gene is TRBJ2-1, the V gene TRBV11-3; perhaps TRBD1 as D (7 bases). Germline values: CDR1 SGHNT, CDR2 YENEEA. The V end was cut by 1 base, the J end by 6 bases, with 13 bases between. The CDR3 is made up of 15 amino acids. Written as DNA, the CDR3 is TGTGCCAGCAGCTTAGGCGGGACAGAAATCAATGAGCAGTTCTTC. Encoded protein: CASSLGGTEINEQFF.

The V and J genes are TRBV4-1 and TRBJ2-2; weak D call: TRBD2 (6 bases). Looked up from germline, CDR1 is MGHRA and CDR2 is YSYEKL. The V end was cut by 5 bases, the J end by 7 bases, with 17 bases between. This CDR3 is 15 amino acids long. The CDR3 is CASSSRDWDLGELFF. The DNA of the CDR3 is TGCGCCAGCAGCTCCCGGGACTGGGATCTCGGGGAGCTGTTTTTT.

V and J are TRBV5-1 and TRBJ2-7; no definite D call. Trimming cost V 0 bases and J 5 bases, with 18 bases left between them. The CDR3 is 16 amino acids. CDR1 is SGHRS, CDR2 YFSETQ, per germline. The CDR3: CASSLVLGPKPHEQYF. Written as DNA, the CDR3 is TGCGCCAGCAGCTTGGTACTCGGACCTAAACCCCACGAGCAGTACTTC.

The rearrangement uses TRBV19 and TRBJ2-3; D possibly matches TRBD1 or TRBD2 (6 bases each). V lost 10 bases and J lost 5, with 19 bases in between. Germline V gene sequence: CDR1 LNHDA, CDR2 SQIVND (reference sequence). CDR3 length: 14 amino acids. The CDR3 reads CATNEGGSQDTQYF. DNA of the CDR3: TGTGCCACCAACGAGGGGGGATCCCAAGATACGCAGTATTTT.

The chain is built from TRBV6-5 and TRBJ2-1; TRBD1 agrees at 7 bases. This CDR3 region has 15 residues. The ends lost 0 bases at V and 8 bases at J; junction bases unmatched: 7. CDR1 is MNHEY, CDR2 SVGAGI, per germline. CDR3 amino acids: CASSYSSTGAYEQFF. DNA of the CDR3: TGTGCCAGCAGTTACTCGAGTACAGGGGCCTATGAGCAGTTCTTC.

The chain joins TRBV28 to TRBJ2-7; D gene ambiguous. The germline gives CDR1 MDHEN, CDR2 SYDVKM. The CDR3 consists of 11 residues. The V and J ends lost 10 bases and 3 bases respectively, with 10 bases between them. The CDR3 region is CATQDGYEQYF. DNA for the CDR3: TGTGCCACCCAGGACGGCTACGAGCAGTACTTC. Complete variable domain (other parts from reference TRBV28 and TRBJ2-7): DVKVTQSSRYLVKRTGEKVFLECVQDMDHENMFWYRQDPGLGLRLIYFSYDVKMKEKGDIPEGYSVSREKKERFSLILESASTNQTSMYLCATQDGYEQYFGPGTRLTVT.

The chain uses TRBV13 and TRBJ1-4; 7 bases agree with TRBD1. The CDR3 is 16 amino acids. J was trimmed by 0 bases and V by 3 bases; bases with no gene match: 4. Germline loops: CDR1 PRHDT, CDR2 FYEKMQ (reference sequence). The CDR3 DNA follows: TGTGCCAGCAGCTTGGGGACAGAGACAACTAATGAAAAACTGTTTTTT. Its translation is CASSLGTETTNEKLFF.

This sequence joins TRBV11-2 and TRBJ2-7; a weak D match, TRBD2 (7 bases). Germline assignment: CDR1 SGHAT and CDR2 FQNNGV. Trimming shortened V by 1 base and J by 6 bases, and 13 bases separated the two germline ends. The CDR3 length is 14 residues. CDR3 sequence reads: CASSLGRGGPEQYF. In DNA form, the CDR3 reads TGTGCCAGCAGCTTAGGAAGGGGGGGCCCCGAGCAGTACTTC.

This chain joins TRBV5-4 and TRBJ1-2, with 10 bases lining up with TRBD1. The germline V gene has CDR1 SGHNT and CDR2 YYREEE (reference sequence). V gave up 4 bases and J gave up 3 bases; unmatched junction bases: 12. The CDR3 length is 17 residues. In DNA, the CDR3 is TGTGCCAGCAGCCAGAATACCGGGACAGGGGAAGACTATGGCTACACCTTC. It yields the protein CASSQNTGTGEDYGYTF.

This clone has a single count. The V gene is TRBV28, the J gene TRBJ2-3, with 11 bases matching TRBD1. Unmatched junction bases numbered 16, after V lost 5 bases and J lost 6 bases. This CDR3 contains 18 residues. Germline loops: CDR1 MDHEN, CDR2 SYDVKM. The CDR3 sequence: CASSPNIRTGGAVDTQYF. CDR3 coding DNA: TGTGCCAGCAGTCCAAACATTCGGACAGGGGGCGCAGTCGATACGCAGTATTTT.

This chain links TRBV2 with TRBJ2-1, with TRBD2 as a possible D gene (5 bases). Germline loops: CDR1 SNHLY, CDR2 FYNNEI. The V end was cut by 7 bases, the J end by 1 base, with 8 bases between. This CDR3 has 13 amino acids. CDR3 amino acids: CASKLESYNEQFF. CDR3 nucleotide sequence: TGTGCCAGCAAACTAGAATCCTACAATGAGCAGTTCTTC.

CDR3 amino acids: CASSESKGGEETQYF. The CDR3 DNA sequence: TGCGCCAGCAGTGAGTCGAAAGGGGGCGAGGAGACCCAGTACTTC. The J gene is TRBJ2-5, the V gene TRBV10-2; 7 bases map to TRBD1. V lost 0 bases and J lost 5; bases outside the gene matches: 6. Germline V CDR1 and CDR2: WSHSY, SAAADI. The CDR3 contains 15 residues.

The chain recombines TRBV5-4 with TRBJ1-2; D ambiguous. Per the germline V gene, CDR1 is SGHNT and CDR2 is YYREEE (reference sequence). The V end lost 7 bases, the J end lost 6 bases, and 25 bases lay between the germline ends. The CDR3 is 16 residues long. CDR3 residues: CASAPADGTHGDGYTF. DNA of the CDR3: TGTGCCAGCGCGCCGGCTGACGGAACGCACGGGGATGGCTACACCTTC. Full variable domain (outside the CDR3, taken from reference TRBV5-4 and TRBJ1-2): ETGVTQSPTHLIKTRGQQVTLRCSSQSGHNTVSWYQQALGQGPQFIFQYYREEENGRGNFPPRFSGLQFPNYSSELNVNALELDDSALYLCASAPADGTHGDGYTFGSGTRLTVV.

A note on this clone: One end of the junction is discordant with germline, which a read error may explain. J is TRBJ1-2 and V is TRBV9; tentatively, D is TRBD1 (5 bases). The CDR3 sequence is 14 residues long. Germline V gene sequence: CDR1 SGDLS, CDR2 YYNGEE. The CDR3 DNA reads as TGTGCCAGCAGCGTAGTTGACAGTTTATATGACTACACCTTC. Translating gives CASSVVDSLYDYTF. Variable domain in full (rest from reference TRBV9 and TRBJ1-2): DSGVTQTPKHLITATGQRVTLRCSPRSGDLSVYWYQQSLDQGLQFLIQYYNGEERAKGNILERFSAQQFPDLHSELNLSSLELGDSALYFCASSVVDSLYDYTFGSGTRLTVV.

V and J are TRBV7-2 and TRBJ2-3; TRBD2 is a possible D gene (5 bases). Trimming removed 4 bases from V and 1 base from J, with 18 bases in between. The CDR3 has 17 residues. Germline V gives CDR1 SGHTA, CDR2 FQGNSA. The DNA of the CDR3 is TGTGCCAGCAGCTCGCGGGTACCAACAGCTGGCACAGATACGCAGTATTTT. This translates into CASSSRVPTAGTDTQYF. The full variable domain, completed using reference TRBV7-2 and TRBJ2-3, is GAGVSQSPSNKVTEKGKDVELRCDPISGHTALYWYRQSLGQGLEFLIYFQGNSAPDKSGLPSDRFSAERTGGSVSTLTIQRTQQEDSAVYLCASSSRVPTAGTDTQYFGPGTRLTVL.

J is TRBJ2-1 and V is TRBV5-1; TRBD2 agrees at 7 bases. Germline trimming cut 0 bases from V and 5 bases from J; bases unmatched to any gene: 5. CDR1 is SGHRS and CDR2 is YFSETQ in the germline V gene. The CDR3 loop spans 15 amino acids. This CDR3 is CASSLGLADNNEQFF. The CDR3, as DNA: TGCGCCAGCAGCTTGGGGCTAGCGGACAACAATGAGCAGTTCTTC.

The sample holds one count of this clone. This chain joins TRBV28 and TRBJ1-6; weak D call: TRBD1 (5 bases). Germline V CDR1 and CDR2: MDHEN, SYDVKM. This CDR3 contains 16 residues. Trimming shortened V by 8 bases and J by 5 bases, and 19 bases separated the two germline ends. The CDR3 DNA reads TGTGCCAGCCTTACCCTAGGAACAGGACATAATTCACCCCTCCACTTT. It is translated as CASLTLGTGHNSPLHF.

The V call is TRBV9, the J call TRBJ1-2; 8 nucleotides agree with TRBD1. V gave up 3 bases and J gave up 7 bases; unmatched junction bases: 11. The CDR3 spans 15 residues. Germline V gene lookup returns CDR1 SGDLS and CDR2 YYNGEE. The CDR3 protein is CASSAPGTGLFGYTF. The CDR3 nucleotides are TGTGCCAGCAGCGCCCCCGGGACAGGCCTATTTGGCTACACCTTC.

This chain joins TRBV20-1 and TRBJ1-2; no definite D call. CDR3 length: 12 amino acids. Germline CDR1 is DFQATT and CDR2 is SNEGSKA (reference sequence). The germline V and J ends were trimmed by 3 bases and 7 bases, with 12 bases remaining between them. The DNA for the CDR3 is TGCAGTGCTAGTCAGACGGATGGTGGCTACACCTTC. Translating it yields CSASQTDGGYTF.

V usage is TRBV28 and J usage is TRBJ2-3; no definite D call. From germline, CDR1 is MDHEN and CDR2 SYDVKM. The germline V and J ends were trimmed by 3 bases and 4 bases, with 5 bases remaining between them. The CDR3 runs 12 residues. CDR3 residues: CASSFTADTQYF. The DNA for the CDR3 is TGTGCCAGCAGTTTCACAGCAGATACGCAGTATTTT.

The chain couples TRBV9 to TRBJ1-4, with 10 bases fitting TRBD1. Germline V gene lookup returns CDR1 SGDLS and CDR2 YYNGEE. This CDR3 is 18 amino acids long. Trimming removed 4 bases from V and 5 bases from J; junction bases left unmatched: 14. CDR3 DNA: TGTGCCAGCAGCCCGGAACGGGACAGGGGTATATTAAATGAAAAACTGTTTTTT. Translated: CASSPERDRGILNEKLFF.